This passage covers 29 T cell receptor beta chains from one sample sequenced in a study of patients and donors after allogeneic stem cell transplantation. TCRdb analysed the RT-PCR reads with MiXCR anew, one entry per CDR3 protein. This table has fewer than 250,000 distinct CDR3 sequences, roughly 13% appearing once. The specimen sequenced was blood, either unsorted or a sorted T cell fraction (not recorded which). These receptors originate from a human donor who was either an allogeneic HSCT recipient or a stem cell or donor lymphocyte infusion donor (not recorded which). It is not recorded whose cells these are; they may come from a transplant donor.

This clonotype has a count of ten or more. The V call is TRBV19, the J call TRBJ2-6; tentative D call: TRBD1 (5 bases). The CDR3 loop spans 15 amino acids. Trimming removed 7 bases at V and 2 bases at J, with 12 bases between. CDR1 LNHDA and CDR2 SQIVND come from the germline V gene (reference sequence). CDR3 nucleotides: TGTGCCAGTAATCATCAGGGTGCTGGGGCCAACGTCCTGACTTTC. Translated, it gives CASNHQGAGANVLTF.

The chain recombines TRBV5-5 with TRBJ1-6; 8 bases agree with TRBD1. The CDR3 consists of 17 residues. Looked up from germline, CDR1 is SGHKS and CDR2 is YYEKEE (reference sequence). V lost 1 base, J lost 7 bases, and 10 bases stayed unmatched. The CDR3 spells CASSLYAGRQGNSPLHF. DNA for the CDR3: TGTGCCAGCAGCTTGTACGCCGGGCGACAGGGGAATTCACCCCTCCACTTT. The full variable domain, rest sourced from reference TRBV5-5 and TRBJ1-6, is DAGVTQSPTHLIKTRGQQVTLRCSPISGHKSVSWYQQVLGQGPQFIFQYYEKEERGRGNFPDRFSARQFPNYSSELNVNALLLGDSALYLCASSLYAGRQGNSPLHFGNGTRLTVT.

V is TRBV5-1 and J is TRBJ2-3; TRBD2 matches at 15 bases. Germline CDR1 is SGHRS and CDR2 is YFSETQ. This CDR3 has 19 amino acids. V shed 4 bases and J 2 bases; nucleotides not matched to a gene: 11. The DNA of the CDR3 is TGCGCCAGCAGCCCTCGGACTAGCGGGGGGGCGGTGGACACAGATACGCAGTATTTT. This encodes CASSPRTSGGAVDTDTQYF.

The chain combines TRBV20-1 with TRBJ2-7; possibly TRBD2 for D (5 bases). Per the germline V gene, CDR1 is DFQATT and CDR2 is SNEGSKA (reference sequence). The CDR3 is made up of 13 amino acids. V was clipped by 3 bases and J by 0 bases, with 9 bases between them. CDR3 sequence reads: CSARGRGSYEQYF. The CDR3 DNA reads as TGCAGTGCTAGGGGTCGGGGCTCCTACGAGCAGTACTTC.

There are many counts of this clonotype. This chain uses TRBV7-9 with TRBJ1-1; D not resolved. CDR1 and CDR2 (germline): SEHNR, FQNEAQ (reference sequence). V was pared by 3 bases and J by 4 bases, with 9 bases between. This CDR3 has 13 residues. DNA for the CDR3: TGTGCCAGCAGCTTCAAAGGCGGCACTGAAGCTTTCTTT. Translating gives CASSFKGGTEAFF.

This clonotype showed up many times. The chain has TRBV12-3 or TRBV12-4 and TRBJ2-5, with a weak D call TRBD2 (6 bases). Between the trimmed V and J ends, which lost 2 bases and 3 bases, there was a span of 16 bases. This CDR3 is 16 amino acids long. The CDR3 spells CASSLIRRDREETQYF. Written as DNA, the CDR3 is TGTGCCAGCAGTTTAATAAGGCGGGACCGGGAAGAGACCCAGTACTTC.

This chain connects TRBV27 to TRBJ2-2; possible D gene TRBD2, 7 bases. This CDR3 region has 17 residues. Germline assignment: CDR1 MNHEY and CDR2 SMNVEV (reference sequence). V gave up 3 bases and J gave up 3 bases, with 17 bases separating them. The DNA for the CDR3 is TGTGCCAGCAGTTTTGGGCAGGGGAGGGGATACACCGGGGAGCTGTTTTTT. Translating gives CASSFGQGRGYTGELFF.

This clonotype was seen a few times. This chain links TRBV7-8 with TRBJ2-7; D gene uncertain. Per the germline V gene, CDR1 is SGHVS and CDR2 is FQNEAQ. Trimming took off 5 bases at V and 5 bases at J, with 16 bases between the two ends. CDR3 length equals 14 residues. The CDR3 DNA reads TGTGCCAGCAGCGACGAACTTTTAACCCACGAGCAGTACTTC. Protein product: CASSDELLTHEQYF. The full variable domain, with the rest looked up from reference TRBV7-8 and TRBJ2-7, is GAGVSQSPRYKVAKRGQDVALRCDPISGHVSLFWYQQALGQGPEFLTYFQNEAQLDKSGLPSDRFFAERPEGSVSTLKIQRTQQEDSAVYLCASSDELLTHEQYFGPGTRLTVT.

The chain links TRBV7-2 to TRBJ1-1; D is uncertain. CDR3 length equals 14 residues. The V and J ends lost 1 base and 0 bases respectively, with 6 bases between them. Germline CDR1 reads SGHTA; CDR2 reads FQGNSA. CDR3 residues: CASSLVPLNTEAFF. The CDR3 nucleotides are TGTGCCAGCAGCTTAGTACCCTTGAACACTGAAGCTTTCTTT.

This clonotype was detected a few times. The chain recombines TRBV5-4 with TRBJ2-7, with 9 nucleotides matching TRBD2. The CDR3 extends over 13 amino acids. Germline V gene sequence: CDR1 SGHNT, CDR2 YYREEE (reference sequence). Trimming cost V 4 bases and J 6 bases; bases outside gene matches: 5. The CDR3 sequence is CASSRTSESEQYF. In DNA, the CDR3 is TGTGCCAGCAGCCGGACTAGCGAATCCGAGCAGTACTTC.

The chain joins TRBV7-2 to TRBJ1-2; 11 bases are a match to TRBD1. CDR3 size: 14 residues. The junction had 6 bases not matched to a gene; V was cut back by 4 bases and J by 8 bases. Germline CDR1 and CDR2: SGHTA and FQGNSA. The CDR3 nucleotides are TGTGCCAGCAGCTGGAGGACAGGGGGCGAAGGCTACACCTTC. Protein product: CASSWRTGGEGYTF.

This clonotype has only a few counts. The chain recombines TRBV4-3 with TRBJ1-5, with a possible D match to TRBD1 (6 bases). V was cut by 0 bases and J by 9 bases, with 18 bases left in between. Germline V gene data show CDR1 as LGHNA and CDR2 as YSLEER. The CDR3 is made up of 16 amino acids. The CDR3 nucleotides read TGCGCCAGCAGCCAAGAGTGGGGAGGGGGACTGGGGCCCCAGCATTTT. Translating gives CASSQEWGGGLGPQHF.

The J gene is TRBJ2-1, the V gene TRBV5-1, with D possibly matching TRBD1 (5 bases). Trimming removed 0 bases at V and 7 bases at J, with 14 bases between. The length of the CDR3 is 15 residues. Per the germline V gene, CDR1 is SGHRS and CDR2 is YFSETQ. The CDR3 coding sequence is TGCGCCAGCAGCTTGGTTAGGGGAAATAATAATGAGCAGTTCTTC. It codes for CASSLVRGNNNEQFF.

In its sample, this clonotype was seen a few times. This chain uses TRBV5-4 with TRBJ1-2; tentative D call: TRBD1 (5 bases). The CDR3 runs to 15 residues. Trimming removed 5 bases at V and 4 bases at J, with 18 bases between. CDR1 is SGHNT, CDR2 YYREEE, per germline (reference sequence). CDR3 sequence reads: CASSLSGTRLYGYTF. The CDR3 nucleotides are TGTGCCAGCAGTTTGTCCGGGACCCGACTCTATGGCTACACCTTC.

The chain has TRBV20-1 and TRBJ2-3; D may be TRBD2 (5 bases). V was pared by 0 bases and J by 3 bases, with 10 bases between. Germline-derived CDR1 and CDR2 are DFQATT and SNEGSKA (reference sequence). The CDR3 has 14 amino acids. The CDR3 protein is CSARDSSGTDTQYF. The CDR3 DNA reads TGCAGTGCTAGAGATAGTTCGGGGACAGATACGCAGTATTTT.

At least ten counts were recorded for this clonotype. V is TRBV7-2 and J is TRBJ1-5, with 7 bases matching TRBD1. The length of the CDR3 is 15 residues. The ends lost 7 bases at V and 2 bases at J; junction bases unmatched: 8. Germline V lookup: CDR1 SGHTA, CDR2 FQGNSA. The CDR3 is CASTLYRGGNQPQHF. CDR3 sequence (DNA): TGTGCCAGCACACTATACAGGGGAGGCAATCAGCCCCAGCATTTT.

The rearrangement uses TRBV9 and TRBJ1-2; D is unresolved. Germline loops: CDR1 SGDLS, CDR2 YYNGEE. This CDR3 comprises 12 residues. Trimming took off 4 bases at V and 3 bases at J, with 7 bases between the two ends. CDR3 in amino acids: CASSLDDYGYTF. DNA for the CDR3: TGTGCCAGCAGCCTAGATGACTATGGCTACACCTTC. The full variable domain, rest sourced from reference TRBV9 and TRBJ1-2, is DSGVTQTPKHLITATGQRVTLRCSPRSGDLSVYWYQQSLDQGLQFLIQYYNGEERAKGNILERFSAQQFPDLHSELNLSSLELGDSALYFCASSLDDYGYTFGSGTRLTVV.

This clonotype was counted many times. The J gene is TRBJ1-1, the V gene TRBV5-1; tentatively, D is TRBD1 (5 bases). V gave up 6 bases and J gave up 1 base, with 22 bases separating them. CDR1 is SGHRS, CDR2 YFSETQ, per germline. The CDR3 sequence is 17 residues long. DNA of the CDR3: TGCGCCAGCACAATACGGGGCTTAGGCGCAGGGAACACTGAAGCTTTCTTT. This encodes CASTIRGLGAGNTEAFF.

This clonotype has only a few counts. The CDR3 loop reads CATSDHTGRDTQYF. CDR3 in DNA: TGTGCCACCAGTGATCATACGGGGAGGGATACGCAGTATTTT. V and J are TRBV24-1 and TRBJ2-3; tentatively, D is TRBD2 (6 bases). This CDR3 contains 14 residues. CDR1 is KGHDR, CDR2 SFDVKD, per germline. V gave up 3 bases and J gave up 6 bases, with 12 bases separating them.

V is TRBV14 and J is TRBJ1-6; TRBD1 is a possible D gene (5 bases). Trimming pared 4 bases from V and 5 bases from J, leaving 12 bases between. CDR3 length equals 15 residues. Germline V lookup: CDR1 SGHDN, CDR2 FVKESK. CDR3 sequence: CASSPTGTHNSPLHF. In DNA form, the CDR3 reads TGTGCCAGCAGCCCTACAGGAACACATAATTCACCCCTCCACTTT.

This clonotype showed up just a few times. V gene TRBV25-1 combines with J gene TRBJ2-2; no reliable D call. CDR3 length: 12 amino acids. The germline V gene encodes CDR1 MGHDK and CDR2 SYGVNS. V was clipped by 3 bases and J by 6 bases, with 5 bases between them. The CDR3 coding sequence is TGTGCCAGCAGTGACCGGCCCGGGGAGCTGTTTTTT. This codes for CASSDRPGELFF.

The V and J genes are TRBV18 and TRBJ2-3; D unclear. Germline V gene data show CDR1 as KGHSH and CDR2 as LQKENI. Deletions cut 8 bases from V and 0 bases from J, with 6 bases between. The CDR3 length is 12 residues. The CDR3 coding sequence is TGTGCCAGCGCCGGGAGCACAGATACGCAGTATTTT. Protein product: CASAGSTDTQYF.

V and J are TRBV11-2 and TRBJ2-7; 9 nucleotides align to TRBD1. Germline loops: CDR1 SGHAT, CDR2 FQNNGV. The CDR3 totals 16 residues. The V gene end was trimmed by 5 bases and the J gene end by 6 bases; junction bases not matched to a gene: 14. The CDR3 coding sequence is TGTGCCAGCAGCCTGGGGGGTGGGACAGGGATGGCCGAGCAGTACTTC. It encodes CASSLGGGTGMAEQYF.

V is TRBV6-1 and J is TRBJ2-5, with D tentatively TRBD2 (7 bases). V lost 6 bases to trimming and J lost 5 bases, with 19 bases between them. This CDR3 region has 15 residues. Germline V gene sequence: CDR1 MNHNS, CDR2 SASEGT. The CDR3 here is CASRPGGRGRETQYF. The CDR3 nucleotides read TGTGCCAGCAGGCCCGGGGGGCGGGGGAGGGAGACCCAGTACTTC.

This clonotype was seen ten or more times. V gene TRBV7-8 combines with J gene TRBJ1-2; D is undetermined. CDR1 is SGHVS and CDR2 is FQNEAQ in the germline V gene. The CDR3 loop spans 12 amino acids. Trimming shortened V by 4 bases and J by 8 bases, and 11 bases separated the two germline ends. The DNA for the CDR3 is TGTGCCAGCAGCTATACTTTGGGGGGCTACACCTTC. Translating gives CASSYTLGGYTF.

The V and J genes are TRBV4-1 and TRBJ2-3; 14 bases are a match to TRBD2. CDR3 size: 20 residues. V lost 4 bases, J lost 0 bases, and 12 bases stayed unmatched. Germline CDR1 and CDR2: MGHRA and YSYEKL. The CDR3 here is CASSRVGLAGGIPSTDTQYF. The CDR3 DNA reads as TGCGCCAGCAGCCGCGTAGGACTAGCGGGAGGTATCCCTAGCACAGATACGCAGTATTTT.

The V gene is TRBV6-1, the J gene TRBJ2-3; TRBD1 or TRBD2 may be the D gene (5 bases each). The germline gives CDR1 MNHNS, CDR2 SASEGT. The CDR3 spans 16 residues. V gave up 3 bases and J gave up 1 base, with 14 bases separating them. The chain's CDR3 is CASSDRWGTGTDTQYF. The CDR3 nucleotides read TGTGCCAGCAGTGATAGGTGGGGGACGGGCACAGATACGCAGTATTTT.

This clonotype came up a few times. The gene calls are TRBV5-1 and TRBJ2-3; 9 nucleotides line up with TRBD1. The germline V gene encodes CDR1 SGHRS and CDR2 YFSETQ. V was clipped by 4 bases and J by 3 bases; unmatched bases: 6. CDR3 size: 15 residues. CDR3 sequence reads: CASSQGTGRTDTQYF. CDR3 coding DNA: TGCGCCAGCAGCCAAGGGACAGGGAGGACAGATACGCAGTATTTT.

Only a few counts were recorded for this clonotype. The chain uses TRBV12-3 or TRBV12-4 and TRBJ2-1; 10 nucleotides agree with TRBD2. Trimming took 5 bases from V and 8 from J; bases not matched to a gene: 9. The CDR3 has 15 amino acids. CDR3 in DNA: TGTGCCAGCAGTCCCCTGGCTAGCGGGGGTCATGAGCAGTTCTTC. Its protein is CASSPLASGGHEQFF.